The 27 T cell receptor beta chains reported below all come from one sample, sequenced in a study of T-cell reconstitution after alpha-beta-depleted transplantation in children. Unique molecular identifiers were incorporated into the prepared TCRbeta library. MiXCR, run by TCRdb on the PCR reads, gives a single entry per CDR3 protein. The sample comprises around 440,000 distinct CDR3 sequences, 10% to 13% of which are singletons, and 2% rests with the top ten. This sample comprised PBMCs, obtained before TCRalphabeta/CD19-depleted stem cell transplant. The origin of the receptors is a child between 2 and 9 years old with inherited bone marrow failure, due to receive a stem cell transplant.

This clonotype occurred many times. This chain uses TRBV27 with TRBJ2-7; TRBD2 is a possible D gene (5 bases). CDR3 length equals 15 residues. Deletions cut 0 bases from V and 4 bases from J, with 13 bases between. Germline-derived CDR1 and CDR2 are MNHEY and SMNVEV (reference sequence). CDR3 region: CASSLSIKLAYEQYF. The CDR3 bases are TGTGCCAGCAGTTTATCGATCAAGCTAGCATACGAGCAGTACTTC.

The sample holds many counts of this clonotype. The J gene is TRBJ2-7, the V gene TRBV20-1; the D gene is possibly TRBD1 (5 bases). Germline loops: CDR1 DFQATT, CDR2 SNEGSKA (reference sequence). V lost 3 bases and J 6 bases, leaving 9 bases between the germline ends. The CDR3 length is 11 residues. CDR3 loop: CSASTGFEQYF. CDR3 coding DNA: TGCAGTGCTAGCACAGGCTTCGAGCAGTACTTC.

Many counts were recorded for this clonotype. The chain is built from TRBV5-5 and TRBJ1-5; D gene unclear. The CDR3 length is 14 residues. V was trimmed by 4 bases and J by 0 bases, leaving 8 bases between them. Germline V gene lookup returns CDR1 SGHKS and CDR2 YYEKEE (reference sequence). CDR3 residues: CASSDLYSNQPQHF. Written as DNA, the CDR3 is TGTGCCAGCAGCGACCTCTATAGCAATCAGCCCCAGCATTTT.

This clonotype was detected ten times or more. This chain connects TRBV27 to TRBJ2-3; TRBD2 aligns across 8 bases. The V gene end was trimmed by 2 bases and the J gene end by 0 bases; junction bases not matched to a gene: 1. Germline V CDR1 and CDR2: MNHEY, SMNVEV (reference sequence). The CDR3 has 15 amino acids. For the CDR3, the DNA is TGTGCCAGCAGTTTAGGGACTAGGAGCACAGATACGCAGTATTTT. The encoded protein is CASSLGTRSTDTQYF.

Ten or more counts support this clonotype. The CDR3 protein is CASESNRGAEAFF. The CDR3 bases are TGTGCCAGCGAGTCAAACAGGGGGGCTGAAGCTTTCTTT. The rearrangement uses TRBV12-3 or TRBV12-4 and TRBJ1-1; 8 bases are a match to TRBD1. This CDR3 contains 13 residues. The junction had 8 bases not matched to a gene; V was cut back by 8 bases and J by 6 bases.

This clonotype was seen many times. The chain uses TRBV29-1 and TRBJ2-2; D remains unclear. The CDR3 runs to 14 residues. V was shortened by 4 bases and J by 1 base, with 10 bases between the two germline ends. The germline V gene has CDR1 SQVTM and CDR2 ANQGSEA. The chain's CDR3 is CSVALWMNTGELFF. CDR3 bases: TGCAGCGTTGCCCTATGGATGAACACCGGGGAGCTGTTTTTT.

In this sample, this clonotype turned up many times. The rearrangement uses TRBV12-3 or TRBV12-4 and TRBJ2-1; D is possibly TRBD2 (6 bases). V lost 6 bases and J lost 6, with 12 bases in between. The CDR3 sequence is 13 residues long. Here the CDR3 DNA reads TGTGCCAGCAGAAAGACTAGTTCCAATGAGCAGTTCTTC. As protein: CASRKTSSNEQFF.

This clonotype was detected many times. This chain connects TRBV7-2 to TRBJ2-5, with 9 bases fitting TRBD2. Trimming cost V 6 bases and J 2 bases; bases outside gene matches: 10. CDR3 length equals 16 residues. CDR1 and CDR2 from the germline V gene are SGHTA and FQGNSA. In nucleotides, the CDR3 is TGTGCCAGCAGTGCATGGCTAGCGGGGACGCAAGAGACCCAGTACTTC. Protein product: CASSAWLAGTQETQYF.

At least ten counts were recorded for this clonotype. The CDR3 reads CASSTGLAGKGSYNEQFF. The CDR3 nucleotides are TGTGCCAGTAGTACGGGACTAGCGGGAAAGGGGTCCTACAATGAGCAGTTCTTC. This chain uses TRBV19 with TRBJ2-1; TRBD2 matches at 13 bases. Germline lookup yields CDR1 LNHDA and CDR2 SQIVND (reference sequence). The CDR3 covers 18 residues. Trimming cost V 4 bases and J 1 base; bases outside gene matches: 7.

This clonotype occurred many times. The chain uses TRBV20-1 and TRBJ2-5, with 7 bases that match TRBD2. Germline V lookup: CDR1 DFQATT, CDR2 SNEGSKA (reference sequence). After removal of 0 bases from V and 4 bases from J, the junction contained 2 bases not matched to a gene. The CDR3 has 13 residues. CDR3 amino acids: CSARDLAGETQYF. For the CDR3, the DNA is TGCAGTGCTAGAGATTTAGCGGGAGAGACCCAGTACTTC.

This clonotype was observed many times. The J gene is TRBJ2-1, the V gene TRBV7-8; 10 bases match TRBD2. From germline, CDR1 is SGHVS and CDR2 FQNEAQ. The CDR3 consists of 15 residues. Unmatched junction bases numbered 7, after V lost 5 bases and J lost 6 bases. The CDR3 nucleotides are TGTGCCAGCAGCCCTAGCGGGAGAACGGGCAATGAGCAGTTCTTC. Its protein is CASSPSGRTGNEQFF.

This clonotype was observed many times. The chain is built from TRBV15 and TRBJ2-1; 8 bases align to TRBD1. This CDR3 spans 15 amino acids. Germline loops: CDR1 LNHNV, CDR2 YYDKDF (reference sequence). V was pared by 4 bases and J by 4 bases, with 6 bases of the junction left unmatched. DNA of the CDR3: TGTGCCACCAGCATCCCCGGGACAGGATACAATGAGCAGTTCTTC. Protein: CATSIPGTGYNEQFF.

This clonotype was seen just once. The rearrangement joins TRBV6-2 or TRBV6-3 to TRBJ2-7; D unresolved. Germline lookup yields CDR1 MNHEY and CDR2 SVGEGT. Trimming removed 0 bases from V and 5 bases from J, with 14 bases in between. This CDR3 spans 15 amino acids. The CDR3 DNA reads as TGTGCCAGCAGTTACTCGGTAAAGGGAAGCCACGAGCAGTACTTC. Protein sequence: CASSYSVKGSHEQYF.

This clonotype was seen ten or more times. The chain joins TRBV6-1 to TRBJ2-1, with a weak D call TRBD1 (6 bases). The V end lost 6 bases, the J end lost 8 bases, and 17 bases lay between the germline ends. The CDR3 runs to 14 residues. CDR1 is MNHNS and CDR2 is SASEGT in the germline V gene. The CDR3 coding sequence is TGTGCCAGCAGCACAGGGCCTTTTTTGGATGAGCAGTTCTTC. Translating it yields CASSTGPFLDEQFF.

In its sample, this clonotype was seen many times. The CDR3 region has the DNA TGTGCCAGCAGCTCCCAATGGGGAAACAATCAGCCCCAGCATTTT. This encodes CASSSQWGNNQPQHF. V gene TRBV7-2 combines with J gene TRBJ1-5; D uncertain. The V end was cut by 4 bases, the J end by 3 bases, with 13 bases between. The CDR3 has 15 amino acids. CDR1 is SGHTA and CDR2 is FQGNSA in the germline V gene.

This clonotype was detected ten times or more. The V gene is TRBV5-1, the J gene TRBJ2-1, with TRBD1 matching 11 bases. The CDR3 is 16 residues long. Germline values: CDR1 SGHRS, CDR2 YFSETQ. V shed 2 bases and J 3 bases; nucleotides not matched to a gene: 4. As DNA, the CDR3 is TGCGCCAGCAGCTTTACCGGGACAGGGGGCTACAATGAGCAGTTCTTC. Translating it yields CASSFTGTGGYNEQFF.

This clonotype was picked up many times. In nucleotides, the CDR3 is TGTGCCAGCAGCAAACTAGCGGGAGGTTACAATGAGCAGTTCTTC. This sequence encodes CASSKLAGGYNEQFF. This chain joins TRBV12-3 or TRBV12-4 and TRBJ2-1; TRBD2 agrees at 12 bases. The CDR3 consists of 15 residues. The V gene end was trimmed by 6 bases and the J gene end by 4 bases; junction bases not matched to a gene: 4.

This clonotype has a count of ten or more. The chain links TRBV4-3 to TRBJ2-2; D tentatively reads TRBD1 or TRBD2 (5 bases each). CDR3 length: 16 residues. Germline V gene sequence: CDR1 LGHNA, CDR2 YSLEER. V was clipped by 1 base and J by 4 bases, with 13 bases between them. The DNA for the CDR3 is TGCGCCAGCAGCCAAGGAACCGGGACGGTCACCGGGGAGCTGTTTTTT. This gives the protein CASSQGTGTVTGELFF.

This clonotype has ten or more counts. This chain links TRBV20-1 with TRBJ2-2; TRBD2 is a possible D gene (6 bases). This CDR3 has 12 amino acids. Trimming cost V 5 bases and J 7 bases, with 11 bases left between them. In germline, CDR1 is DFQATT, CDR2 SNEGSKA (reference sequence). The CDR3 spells CSAGRDFGELFF. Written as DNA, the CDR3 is TGCAGTGCTGGGCGGGATTTCGGGGAGCTGTTTTTT.

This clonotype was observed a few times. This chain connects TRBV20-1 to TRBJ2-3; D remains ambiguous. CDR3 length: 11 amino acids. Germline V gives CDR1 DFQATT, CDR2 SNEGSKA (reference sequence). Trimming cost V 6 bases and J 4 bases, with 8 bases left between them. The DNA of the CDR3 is TGCAGTGCCCACTTGGCAGATACGCAGTATTTT. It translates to CSAHLADTQYF.

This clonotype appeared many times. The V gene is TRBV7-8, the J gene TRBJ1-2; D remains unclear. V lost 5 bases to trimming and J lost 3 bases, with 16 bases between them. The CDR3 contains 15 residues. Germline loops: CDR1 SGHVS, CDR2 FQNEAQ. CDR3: CASSPRSGNYYGYTF. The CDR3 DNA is TGTGCCAGCAGCCCAAGGTCGGGGAACTACTATGGCTACACCTTC.

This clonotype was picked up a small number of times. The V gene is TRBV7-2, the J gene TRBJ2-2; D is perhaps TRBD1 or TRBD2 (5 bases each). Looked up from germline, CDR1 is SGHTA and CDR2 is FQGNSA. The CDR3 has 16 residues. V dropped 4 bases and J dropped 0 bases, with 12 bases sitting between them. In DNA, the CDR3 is TGTGCCAGCAGCTGGGGGTACAGAGCGAACACCGGGGAGCTGTTTTTT. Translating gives CASSWGYRANTGELFF.

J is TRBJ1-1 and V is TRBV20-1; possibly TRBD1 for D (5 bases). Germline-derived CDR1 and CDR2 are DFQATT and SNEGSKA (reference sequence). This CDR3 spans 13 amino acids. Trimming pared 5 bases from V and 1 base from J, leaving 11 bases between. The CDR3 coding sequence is TGCAGTGCTCACCGGGACGGGAACACTGAAGCTTTCTTT. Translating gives CSAHRDGNTEAFF.

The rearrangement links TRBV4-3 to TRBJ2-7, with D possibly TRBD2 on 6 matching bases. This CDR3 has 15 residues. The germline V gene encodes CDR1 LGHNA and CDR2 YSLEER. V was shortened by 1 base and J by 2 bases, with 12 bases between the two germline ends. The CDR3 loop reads CASSQGAGRAYEQYF. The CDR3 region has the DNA TGCGCCAGCAGCCAAGGGGCCGGGAGAGCCTACGAGCAGTACTTC.

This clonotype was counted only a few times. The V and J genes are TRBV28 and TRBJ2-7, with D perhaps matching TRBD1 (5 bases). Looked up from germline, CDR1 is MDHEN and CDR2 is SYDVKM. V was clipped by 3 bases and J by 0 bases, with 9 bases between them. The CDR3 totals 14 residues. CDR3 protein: CASSFPDTSYEQYF. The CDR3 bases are TGTGCCAGCAGTTTCCCGGACACCTCCTACGAGCAGTACTTC.

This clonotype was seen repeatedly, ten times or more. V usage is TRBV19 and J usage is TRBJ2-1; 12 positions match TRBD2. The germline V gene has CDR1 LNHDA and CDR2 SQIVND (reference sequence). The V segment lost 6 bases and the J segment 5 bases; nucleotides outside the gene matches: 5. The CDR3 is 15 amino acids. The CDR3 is CASRMTSGSNNEQFF. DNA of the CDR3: TGTGCCAGTAGGATGACTAGCGGGAGTAACAATGAGCAGTTCTTC. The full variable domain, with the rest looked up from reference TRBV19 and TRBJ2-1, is DGGITQSPKYLFRKEGQNVTLSCEQNLNHDAMYWYRQDPGQGLRLIYYSQIVNDFQKGDIAEGYSVSREKKESFPLTVTSAQKNPTAFYLCASRMTSGSNNEQFFGPGTRLTVL.

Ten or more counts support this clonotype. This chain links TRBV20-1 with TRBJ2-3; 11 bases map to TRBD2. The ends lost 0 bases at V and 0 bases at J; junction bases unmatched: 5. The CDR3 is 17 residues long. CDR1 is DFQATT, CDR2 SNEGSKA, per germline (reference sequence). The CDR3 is CSARDLRLAGSTDTQYF. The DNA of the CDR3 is TGCAGTGCTAGAGATTTGAGACTAGCGGGGAGCACAGATACGCAGTATTTT.